The 15 T cell receptor beta chains given below trace back to one sample, sequenced in a study of beta chain features in type 1 diabetes. These TCRs' antigens remain unknown. General study findings and limits: Patients with Type 1 diabetes showed moderately but significantly shorter TCRB CDR3s in all four CD4+ subsets.

Isolated RNA was reverse transcribed in full, so expressed TCRB transcripts were sequenced. The method was immunoSEQ multiplex PCR; TCRdb's version includes in-frame clones alone and lacks a portion of them. This sample has 95,000 to 110,000 clones; 25% to 35% occur once, and the top ten carry 0.5% to 0.55%. The sample was central memory CD4+ T cells from blood. The source of these receptors is a woman aged 18 to 35 with type 1 diabetes.

The chain is built from TRBV6-5 and TRBJ2-1; D gene unclear. CDR1 MNHEY and CDR2 SVGAGI come from the germline V gene. Trimming took off 2 bases at V and 9 bases at J, with 8 bases between the two ends. The CDR3 consists of 12 residues. This chain's CDR3 is CASSYQVGEQFF. The CDR3 DNA is TGTGCCAGCAGTTACCAGGTCGGTGAGCAGTTCTTC.

In its sample, this clone was seen a few times. The V and J genes are TRBV4-2 and TRBJ1-5, with a possible D match to TRBD1 (6 bases). The CDR3 loop spans 16 amino acids. Germline V gives CDR1 LGHNA, CDR2 YNFKEQ. V was shortened by 1 base and J by 6 bases, with 16 bases between the two germline ends. The CDR3 reads CASSQATNQGSQPQHF. Here the CDR3 DNA reads TGTGCCAGCAGCCAAGCAACCAACCAGGGGAGTCAGCCCCAGCATTTT.

The J gene is TRBJ2-2, the V gene TRBV5-3; 14 bases are a match to TRBD2. TRBV5-3 belongs to the ORF category, with a function that is uncertain. The J segment lost 0 bases and the V segment lost 4 bases, leaving 8 bases of the junction unmatched. This CDR3 comprises 19 residues. CDR3 sequence reads: CARSGGTSGSKTNTGELFF. In nucleotides, the CDR3 is TGTGCCAGAAGCGGCGGGACTAGCGGGAGTAAGACGAACACCGGGGAGCTGTTTTTT.

The CDR3 loop is CASSSPTGGVYGYTF. The CDR3 DNA is TGTGCCAGCAGTTCCCCGACAGGGGGCGTCTATGGCTACACCTTC. The J gene is TRBJ1-2, the V gene TRBV27; 10 nucleotides agree with TRBD1. Germline V gene lookup returns CDR1 MNHEY and CDR2 SMNVEV (reference sequence). The CDR3 has 15 amino acids. The J segment lost 4 bases and the V segment lost 4 bases, leaving 6 bases of the junction unmatched.

The V gene is TRBV25-1, the J gene TRBJ2-1, with 12 bases that match TRBD2. The CDR3 length is 14 residues. Germline CDR1 reads MGHDK; CDR2 reads SYGVNS. Trimming took 5 bases from V and 10 from J; bases not matched to a gene: 6. DNA of the CDR3: TGTGCCAGCAGTAGACTAGCGGGAGTGGACGAGCAGTTCTTC. Residues: CASSRLAGVDEQFF. Based on the CDR3 plus reference TRBV25-1 and TRBJ2-1, the full variable domain is EADIYQTPRYLVIGTGKKITLECSQTMGHDKMYWYQQDPGMELHLIHYSYGVNSTEKGDLSSESTVSRIRTEHFPLTLESARPSHTSQYLCASSRLAGVDEQFFGPGTRLTVL.

The gene calls are TRBV25-1 and TRBJ2-7; a possible D gene is TRBD2 (5 bases). Trimming removed 3 bases at V and 7 bases at J, with 19 bases between. Germline loops: CDR1 MGHDK, CDR2 SYGVNS. This CDR3 spans 15 amino acids. The CDR3 protein is CASSEIDRDTGEQYF. Here the CDR3 DNA reads TGTGCCAGCAGTGAGATAGACCGAGATACGGGGGAGCAGTACTTC.

The genes are TRBV7-9 and TRBJ2-7, with D tentatively TRBD2 (5 bases). V was trimmed by 2 bases and J by 4 bases, leaving 12 bases between them. Germline CDR1 reads SEHNR; CDR2 reads FQNEAQ (reference sequence). The CDR3 sequence is 14 residues long. The CDR3 nucleotides read TGTGCCAGCAGCTTATGGTCTGGGAGTTACGAGCAGTACGTC. Translation: CASSLWSGSYEQYV.

The V gene is TRBV9, the J gene TRBJ1-1; D remains unclear. Trimming took 5 bases from V and 3 from J, leaving 17 bases between them. This CDR3 is 15 amino acids long. CDR1 and CDR2 (germline): SGDLS, YYNGEE. In DNA form, the CDR3 reads TGTGCCAGCAGTGCGTTCGGCTCGCGGGACACTGAAGCTTTCTTT. This sequence encodes CASSAFGSRDTEAFF.

This clone was observed a few times. The rearrangement links TRBV29-1 to TRBJ2-7, with 9 bases fitting TRBD1. This CDR3 has 16 amino acids. J gave up 2 bases and V 3 bases, and 11 bases lay outside the gene matches. The germline V gene encodes CDR1 SQVTM and CDR2 ANQGSEA. In DNA, the CDR3 is TGCAGCGTTGAGGGGCGGGTCGGGACAGGGACCTACGAGCAGTACTTC. Encoded protein: CSVEGRVGTGTYEQYF.

The J gene is TRBJ1-2, the V gene TRBV11-3; possibly TRBD1 for D (5 bases). The CDR3 totals 16 residues. V was pared by 0 bases and J by 4 bases, with 15 bases between. The germline CDR1 and CDR2 sequences are SGHNT and YENEEA. DNA for the CDR3: TGTGCCAGCAGCTTAGAAGGCAGGGAGGGAACCTATGGCTACACCTTC. Amino acids: CASSLEGREGTYGYTF.

This clone was picked up a small number of times. The chain employs TRBV29-1 and TRBJ1-3; D is uncertain. The V and J ends lost 7 bases and 0 bases respectively, with 13 bases between them. Per the germline V gene, CDR1 is SQVTM and CDR2 is ANQGSEA. The CDR3 consists of 14 residues. The CDR3 nucleotides read TGCAGCGCCCTATCACCGAACTCTGGAAACACCATATATTTT. It encodes CSALSPNSGNTIYF.

This clone was seen a single time. V gene TRBV6-1 combines with J gene TRBJ2-4, with 7 bases identical to TRBD1. The CDR3 consists of 17 residues. The germline gives CDR1 MNHNS, CDR2 SASEGT. The V segment lost 3 bases and the J segment 0 bases; nucleotides outside the gene matches: 8. The CDR3 DNA reads as TGTGCCAGCAGTGAGTTCGGGACAGCCGTAGCCAAAAACATTCAGTACTTC. It encodes CASSEFGTAVAKNIQYF.

Here the CDR3 DNA reads TGTGCCAGCAGCAGTCGAATTTTCGGGCTAGCGGGAGGGGAAGATACGCAGTATTTT. Translation gives CASSSRIFGLAGGEDTQYF. V is TRBV7-8 and J is TRBJ2-3; 12 bases map to TRBD2. CDR1 is SGHVS and CDR2 is FQNEAQ in the germline V gene. This CDR3 has 19 residues. V trimming: 5 bases; J trimming: 5 bases; junction bases outside the gene matches: 17.

In this sample, this clone turned up a few times. V gene TRBV25-1 combines with J gene TRBJ2-3, with 10 bases aligning to TRBD2. The germline V gene encodes CDR1 MGHDK and CDR2 SYGVNS. After removal of 6 bases from V and 3 bases from J, the junction contained 6 bases not matched to a gene. CDR3 size: 15 residues. CDR3 sequence: CASSVTSGMTDTQYF. Here the CDR3 DNA reads TGTGCCAGCAGCGTAACTAGCGGGATGACAGATACGCAGTATTTT.

The CDR3 DNA is TGCAGCGTTGAAAACGGTTTAGCGGGCTACGAGCAGTACTTC. Translation: CSVENGLAGYEQYF. The chain combines TRBV29-1 with TRBJ2-7; 7 bases align to TRBD2. With V trimmed by 2 bases and J by 3 bases, 7 bases remained unmatched. There are 14 residues in the CDR3. Germline V lookup: CDR1 SQVTM, CDR2 ANQGSEA.